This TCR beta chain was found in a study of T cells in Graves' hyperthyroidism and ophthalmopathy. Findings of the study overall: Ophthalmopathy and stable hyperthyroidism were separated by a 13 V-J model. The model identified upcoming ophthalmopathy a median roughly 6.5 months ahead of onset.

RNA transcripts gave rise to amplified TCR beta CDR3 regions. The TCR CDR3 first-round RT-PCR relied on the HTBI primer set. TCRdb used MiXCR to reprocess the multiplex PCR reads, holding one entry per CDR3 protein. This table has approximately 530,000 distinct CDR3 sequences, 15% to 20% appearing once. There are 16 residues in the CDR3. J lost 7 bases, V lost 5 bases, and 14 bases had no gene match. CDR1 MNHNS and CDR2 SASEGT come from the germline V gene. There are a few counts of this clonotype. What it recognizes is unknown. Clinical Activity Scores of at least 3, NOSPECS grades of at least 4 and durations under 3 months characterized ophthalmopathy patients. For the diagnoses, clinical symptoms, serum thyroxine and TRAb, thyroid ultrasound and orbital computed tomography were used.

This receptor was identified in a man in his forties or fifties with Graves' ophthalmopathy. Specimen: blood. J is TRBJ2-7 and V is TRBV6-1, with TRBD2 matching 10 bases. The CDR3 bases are TGTGCCAGCAGTCATGAGGTCAGCGGGAGGGCACGAGAGCAGTACTTC. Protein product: CASSHEVSGRAREQYF.